This entry describes one T cell receptor beta chain. TCRdb's table, derived via immunoSEQ multiplex PCR, lists solely in-frame clones and lacks some. The sample holds about 330,000 clones, just over 85% seen once. The sample comes from a study of blood T cell repertoires in COVID-19. The CDR3 sequence is 15 residues long. The trim removed 5 bases at V and 1 base at J, leaving 7 bases unmatched. Germline V gives CDR1 SEHNR, CDR2 FQNEAQ (reference sequence). Either two negative PCRs, clearance, or symptom resolution qualified Cohort 3 donors as recovered. The receptor's source is a woman between 18 and 29 years old who had recovered from COVID-19. The sequenced sample was PBMCs or T cells enriched from blood (not recorded which). The J gene is TRBJ1-1, the V gene TRBV7-9, with 7 bases that match TRBD1. CDR3 amino acids: CASSPGQVRNTEAFF. The CDR3, as DNA: TGTGCCAGCAGCCCCGGACAGGTCCGGAACACTGAAGCTTTCTTT.